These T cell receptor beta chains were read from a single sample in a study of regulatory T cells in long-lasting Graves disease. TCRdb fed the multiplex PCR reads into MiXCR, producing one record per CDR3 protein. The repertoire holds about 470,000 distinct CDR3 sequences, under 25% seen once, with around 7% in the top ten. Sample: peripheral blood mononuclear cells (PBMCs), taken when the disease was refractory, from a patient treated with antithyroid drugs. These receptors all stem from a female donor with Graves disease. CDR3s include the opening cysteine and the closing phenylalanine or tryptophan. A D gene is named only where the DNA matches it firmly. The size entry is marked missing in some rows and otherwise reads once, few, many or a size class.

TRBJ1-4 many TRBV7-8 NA TGTGCCAGCAGCCCCGAGGGTCTTGGGAATGAAAAACTGTTTTTT CASSPEGLGNEKLFF
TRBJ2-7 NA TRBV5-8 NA TGTGCCAGCAGCTGGGAAGTTTACGAGCAGTACTTC CASSWEVYEQYF
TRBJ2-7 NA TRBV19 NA TGTGCCAGTAGTATAGGTGGGAGAGTCTACGAGCAGTACTTC CASSIGGRVYEQYF
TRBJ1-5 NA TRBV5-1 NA TGCGCCAGCAGCTTGGCCCCGGGGGCGTCAGGACAGCCCCAGCATTTT CASSLAPGASGQPQHF
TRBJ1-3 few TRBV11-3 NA TGTGCCAGCAGCCCAGGGACCGCCCGGGGAGGAAACACCATATATTTT CASSPGTARGGNTIYF
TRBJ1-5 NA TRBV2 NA TGTGCCAGCAGTTACTCGACCGCCTATCAGCCCCAGCATTTT CASSYSTAYQPQHF
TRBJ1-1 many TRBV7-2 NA TGTGCCAGCAGCCAAACGACAGGTTCAATGAACACTGAAGCTTTCTTT CASSQTTGSMNTEAFF
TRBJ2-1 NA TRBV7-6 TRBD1 TGTGCCAGCAGCTTAGGACTAGGACAGGGAAGTGAGCAGTTCTTC CASSLGLGQGSEQFF
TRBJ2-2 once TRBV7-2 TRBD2 TGTGCCAGCAGCTTGGTACTAGCGGCCACCGGGGAGCTGTTTTTT CASSLVLAATGELFF
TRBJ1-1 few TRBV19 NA TGTGCCAGTAGTATAATGGGGGGTTACACTGAAGCTTTCTTT CASSIMGGYTEAFF
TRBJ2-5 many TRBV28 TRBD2 TGTGCCAGCAGTTTCGTCCGGGGGGTCCCAGAGACCCAGTACTTC CASSFVRGVPETQYF
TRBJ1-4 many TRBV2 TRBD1 TGTGCCAGCAGGGACAGGGGGGACGAAAAACTGTTTTTT CASRDRGDEKLFF
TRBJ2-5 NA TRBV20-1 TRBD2 TGCAGTGCTAGAGACGCGGGAGGATACCAAGAGACCCAGTACTTC CSARDAGGYQETQYF
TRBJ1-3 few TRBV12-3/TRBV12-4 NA TGTGCCAGCAGTTTTGTTCCCGGCTGGTCCTCTGGAAACACCATATATTTT CASSFVPGWSSGNTIYF
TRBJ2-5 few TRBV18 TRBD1 TGTGCCAGCTCACTGAGTGAAGGGGGCCCATCTTCGACCCAGTACTTC CASSLSEGGPSSTQYF
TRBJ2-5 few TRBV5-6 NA TGTGCCAGCAGCCTCACGGAGACGGGGGAGCAAGAGACCCAGTACTTC CASSLTETGEQETQYF
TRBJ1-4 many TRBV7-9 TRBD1 TGTGCCAGCAATACCTTCACAGGGGGCGATAATGAAAAACTGTTTTTT CASNTFTGGDNEKLFF
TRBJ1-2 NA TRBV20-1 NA TGCAGTGCTACCGGGACAAGCTATGGCTACACCTTC CSATGTSYGYTF
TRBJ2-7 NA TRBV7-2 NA TGTGCCAGCAGCTTAGCGAAGGGGCCGGAGCAGTACTTC CASSLAKGPEQYF
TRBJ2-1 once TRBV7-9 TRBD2 TGTGCCAGCAGCTTATACAGGATAGCGGGGAGCTCCTACAATGAGCAGTTCTTC CASSLYRIAGSSYNEQFF
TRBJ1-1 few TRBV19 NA TGTGCCAGCTCCGACTCCTCGAGGGACACTGAAGCTTTCTTT CASSDSSRDTEAFF
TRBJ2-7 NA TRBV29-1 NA TGCAGCGTTGGGACGGCAACCTACGAGCAGTACTTC CSVGTATYEQYF
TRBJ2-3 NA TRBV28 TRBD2 TGTGCCAGCAGTTCACTAGCGGGGGGACTCGCCACAGATACGCAGTATTTT CASSSLAGGLATDTQYF
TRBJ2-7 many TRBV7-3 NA TGTGCCAGCAGCTTAACACCGGGACCCGGAGTCAAGCAGTACTTC CASSLTPGPGVKQYF
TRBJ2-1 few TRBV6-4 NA TGTGCCAGCAGTGACGGGCCGTCCGGGGAGCAGTTCTTC CASSDGPSGEQFF
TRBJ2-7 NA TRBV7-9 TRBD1 TGTGCCAGCAGCCCCCCGCGGGGACAGGGAGCCCTCAACGCCTACGAGCAGTACTTC CASSPPRGQGALNAYEQYF
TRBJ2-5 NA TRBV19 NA TGTGCCAGTAGTATCAGTCAGGCGGCGGAGACCCAGTACTTC CASSISQAAETQYF
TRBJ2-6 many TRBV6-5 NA TGTGCCAGCAGTTACTCGGCAGAACTCTCTGGGGCCAACGTCCTGACTTTC CASSYSAELSGANVLTF
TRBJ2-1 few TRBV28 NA TGTGCCAGCAGTCCCGGGGGGCGGGGTCGGTACAATGAGCAGTTCTTC CASSPGGRGRYNEQFF
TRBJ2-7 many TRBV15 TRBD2 TGTGCCACCAGCGTAACAATTAGCGGGGGTACCTACGAGCAGTACTTC CATSVTISGGTYEQYF
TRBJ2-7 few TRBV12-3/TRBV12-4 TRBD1 TGTGCCAGCAGTCCGGGGACAGGGTGGGAGCAGTACTTC CASSPGTGWEQYF
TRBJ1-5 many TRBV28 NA TGTGCCAGCAGTTTAAGGCCCGGTGGGGGCAATCAGCCCCAGCATTTT CASSLRPGGGNQPQHF
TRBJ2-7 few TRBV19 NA TGTGCCAGTAGTATAGATCGTGGAGCCTACGAGCAGTACTTC CASSIDRGAYEQYF
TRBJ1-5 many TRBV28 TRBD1 TGTGCCAGCAGTTCCCTCGGGACAGGTAACAATCAGCCCCAGCATTTT CASSSLGTGNNQPQHF
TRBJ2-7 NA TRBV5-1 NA TGCGCCAGCAGCCGGGATGTGGGGGGGCCGAGCTCCTACGAGCAGTACTTC CASSRDVGGPSSYEQYF
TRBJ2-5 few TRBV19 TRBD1 TGTGCCAGTACCCGAGGGGGCTCACGCTTGGTCCAAGAGACCCAGTACTTC CASTRGGSRLVQETQYF
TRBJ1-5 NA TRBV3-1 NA TGTGCCAGCAGCCTGGGGGGGTGGAATCAGCCCCAGCATTTT CASSLGGWNQPQHF
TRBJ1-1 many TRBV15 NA TGTGCCACCAGCAGAGGACGGGAGATTGGCACTGAAGCTTTCTTT CATSRGREIGTEAFF
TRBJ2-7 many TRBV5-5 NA TGTGCCAGCAGTATTCAGCTCTCCTACGAGCAGTACTTC CASSIQLSYEQYF
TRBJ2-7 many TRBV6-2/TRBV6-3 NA TGTGCCAGCAGTTACTCGATGGGGGACATTGTATACGAGCAGTACTTC CASSYSMGDIVYEQYF
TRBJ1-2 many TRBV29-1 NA TGCAGCGTTGAGTGGCAGCCTAACTATGGCTACACCTTC CSVEWQPNYGYTF
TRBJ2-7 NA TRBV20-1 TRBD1 TGCAGTGCTAGTGGACAGGGGGCAGCCGAGCAGTACTTC CSASGQGAAEQYF
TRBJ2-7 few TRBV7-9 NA TGTGCCAGCAGCCTAGGCGTTAACTCCTACGAGCAGTACTTC CASSLGVNSYEQYF
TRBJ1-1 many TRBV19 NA TGTGCCAGTAGTATTTTTGGACCCACTGAAGCTTTCTTT CASSIFGPTEAFF
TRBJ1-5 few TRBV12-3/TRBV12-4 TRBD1 TGTGCCGGCAGTTCCGAGGACAGGGGTAATCAGCCCCAGCATTTT CAGSSEDRGNQPQHF
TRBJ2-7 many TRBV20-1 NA TGCAGTGCTACCCCCCCGACAGGGAGGAACGAGCAGTACTTC CSATPPTGRNEQYF
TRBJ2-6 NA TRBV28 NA TGTGCCAGCAGTTTACGACCCTCTGGGGCCAGCGTCCTGACTTTC CASSLRPSGASVLTF
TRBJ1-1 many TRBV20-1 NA TGCAGTGCCAATGGACCGAGCGACACTGAAGCTTTCTTT CSANGPSDTEAFF
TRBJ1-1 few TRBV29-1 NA TGCAGCTCCACGGCCGCCCTGAACACTGAAGCTTTCTTT CSSTAALNTEAFF
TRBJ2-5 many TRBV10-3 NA TGTGCCATCAGTGATCAGGGCCAAGAGACCCAGTACTTC CAISDQGQETQYF
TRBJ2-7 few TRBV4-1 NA TGCGCCAGCAGCCAATCCTCTGCGGCAGACGAGCAGTACTTC CASSQSSAADEQYF
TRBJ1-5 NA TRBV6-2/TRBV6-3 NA TGTGCCAGCAGTTACTCCACAGCTGATCAGCCCCCGCATTTT CASSYSTADQPPHF
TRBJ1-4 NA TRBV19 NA TGTGCCAGTAGTCCAGGTTTCAGGGGAACTAATGAAAAACTGTTTTTT CASSPGFRGTNEKLFF
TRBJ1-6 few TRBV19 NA TGTGCCAGTAGTACCGGCGAGTATAATTCACCCCTCCACTTT CASSTGEYNSPLHF
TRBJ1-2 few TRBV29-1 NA TGCAGCGTTGGGACAGTGTCCTATACCGACTATGGCTACACCTTC CSVGTVSYTDYGYTF
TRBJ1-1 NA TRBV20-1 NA TGCAGTGCTAGAGGCGGGGCGGGCACTGAAGCTTTCTTT CSARGGAGTEAFF
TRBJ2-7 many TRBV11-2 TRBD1 TGTGCCAGCAGCCTGACCTTCGACAGGGCACACGAGCAGTACTTC CASSLTFDRAHEQYF
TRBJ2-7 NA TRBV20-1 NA TGCAGTGCAGAGAGCAGCTCCTACGAGCAGTACTTC CSAESSSYEQYF
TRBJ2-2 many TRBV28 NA TGTGCCAGCAGCTTAAAGGCCGGGGAGCTGTTTTTT CASSLKAGELFF
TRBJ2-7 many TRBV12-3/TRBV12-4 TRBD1 TGTGCCAGCAGCTTGTGGGACAGGGGCTACGAGCAGTACTTC CASSLWDRGYEQYF